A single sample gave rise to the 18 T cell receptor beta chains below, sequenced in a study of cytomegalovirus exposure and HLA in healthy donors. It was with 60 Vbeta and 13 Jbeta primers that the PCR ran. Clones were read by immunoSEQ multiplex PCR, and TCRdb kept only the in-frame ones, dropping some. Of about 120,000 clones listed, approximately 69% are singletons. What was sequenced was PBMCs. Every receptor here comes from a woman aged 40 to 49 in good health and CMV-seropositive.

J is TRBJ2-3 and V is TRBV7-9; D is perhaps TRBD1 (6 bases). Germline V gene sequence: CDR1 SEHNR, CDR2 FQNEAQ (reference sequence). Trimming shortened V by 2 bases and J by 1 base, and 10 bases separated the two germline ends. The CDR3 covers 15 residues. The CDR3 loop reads CASSLIGGGTDTQYF. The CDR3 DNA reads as TGTGCCAGCAGCTTAATAGGGGGTGGCACAGATACGCAGTATTTT.

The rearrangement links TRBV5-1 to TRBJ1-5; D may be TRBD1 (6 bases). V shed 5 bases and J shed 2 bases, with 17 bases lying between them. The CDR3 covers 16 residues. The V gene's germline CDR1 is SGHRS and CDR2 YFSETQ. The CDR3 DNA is TGCGCCAGCAGTGCAGGGGATAGGACGGGCAATCAGCCCCAGCATTTT. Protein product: CASSAGDRTGNQPQHF.

The CDR3 sequence: CASSSTGVGTEAFF. CDR3 bases: TGTGCCAGCAGCTCAACAGGGGTTGGCACTGAAGCTTTCTTT. The chain recombines TRBV7-9 with TRBJ1-1, with 7 bases fitting TRBD1. The CDR3 contains 14 residues. Unmatched junction bases numbered 6, after V lost 4 bases and J lost 4 bases. The germline V gene has CDR1 SEHNR and CDR2 FQNEAQ (reference sequence).

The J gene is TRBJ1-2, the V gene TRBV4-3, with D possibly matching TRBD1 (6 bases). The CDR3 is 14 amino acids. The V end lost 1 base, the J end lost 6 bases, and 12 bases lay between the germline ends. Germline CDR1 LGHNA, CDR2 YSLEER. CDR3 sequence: CASSQGYRQDGYTF. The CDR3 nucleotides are TGCGCCAGCAGCCAAGGCTACCGACAGGATGGCTACACCTTC.

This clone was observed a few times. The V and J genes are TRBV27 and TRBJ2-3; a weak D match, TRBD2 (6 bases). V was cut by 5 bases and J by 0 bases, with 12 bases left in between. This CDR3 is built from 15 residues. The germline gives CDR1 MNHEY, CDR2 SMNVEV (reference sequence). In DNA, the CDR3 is TGTGCCAGCAGTCCTAGGACTACTAGCACAGATACGCAGTATTTT. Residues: CASSPRTTSTDTQYF.

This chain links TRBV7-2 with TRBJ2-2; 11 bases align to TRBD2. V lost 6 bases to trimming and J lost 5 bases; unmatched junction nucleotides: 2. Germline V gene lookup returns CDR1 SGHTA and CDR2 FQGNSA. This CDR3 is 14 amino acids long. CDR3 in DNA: TGTGCCAGCAGACTAGCGGGGGTGACCGGGGAGCTGTTTTTT. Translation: CASRLAGVTGELFF.

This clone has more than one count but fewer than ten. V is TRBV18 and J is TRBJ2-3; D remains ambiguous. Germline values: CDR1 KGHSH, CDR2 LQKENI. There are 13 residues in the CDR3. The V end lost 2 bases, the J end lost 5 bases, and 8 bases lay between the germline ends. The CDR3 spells CASSPSSLDTQYF. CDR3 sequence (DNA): TGTGCCAGCTCACCATCCTCCTTAGATACGCAGTATTTT. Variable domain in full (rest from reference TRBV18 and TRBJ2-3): NAGVMQNPRHLVRRRGQEARLRCSPMKGHSHVYWYRQLPEEGLKFMVYLQKENIIDESGMPKERFSAEFPKEGPSILRIQQVVRGDSAAYFCASSPSSLDTQYFGPGTRLTVL.

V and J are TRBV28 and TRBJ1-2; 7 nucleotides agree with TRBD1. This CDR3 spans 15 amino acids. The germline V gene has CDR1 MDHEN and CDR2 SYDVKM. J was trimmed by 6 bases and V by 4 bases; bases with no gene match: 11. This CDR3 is CASSSPPGQPHGYTF. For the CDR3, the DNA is TGTGCCAGCAGTTCCCCGCCGGGACAGCCTCATGGCTACACCTTC.

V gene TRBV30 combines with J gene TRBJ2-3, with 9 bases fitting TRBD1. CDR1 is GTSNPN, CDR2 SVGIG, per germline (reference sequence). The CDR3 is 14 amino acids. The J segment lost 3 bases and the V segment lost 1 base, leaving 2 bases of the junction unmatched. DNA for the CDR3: TGTGCCTGGAGTGCCGGACAGGGGACAGATACGCAGTATTTT. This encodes CAWSAGQGTDTQYF.

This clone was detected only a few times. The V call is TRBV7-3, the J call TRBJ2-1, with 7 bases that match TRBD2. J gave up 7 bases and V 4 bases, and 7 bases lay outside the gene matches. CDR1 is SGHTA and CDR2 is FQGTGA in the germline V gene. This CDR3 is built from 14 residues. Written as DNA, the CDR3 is TGTGCCAGCAGCTCTAGCGGAGGAGGGAATGAGCAGTTCTTC. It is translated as CASSSSGGGNEQFF.

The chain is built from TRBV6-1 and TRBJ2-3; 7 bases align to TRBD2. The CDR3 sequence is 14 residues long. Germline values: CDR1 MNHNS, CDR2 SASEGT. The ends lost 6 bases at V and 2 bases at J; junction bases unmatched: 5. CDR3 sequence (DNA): TGTGCCAGCAGCTGGGGACTACCCACAGATACGCAGTATTTT. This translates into CASSWGLPTDTQYF.

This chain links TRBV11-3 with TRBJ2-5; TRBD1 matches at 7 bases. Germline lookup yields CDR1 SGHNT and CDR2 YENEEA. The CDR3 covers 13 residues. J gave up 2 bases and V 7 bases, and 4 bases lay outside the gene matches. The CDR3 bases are TGTGCCAGCACCCCGACAGGGCAAGAGACCCAGTACTTC. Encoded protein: CASTPTGQETQYF. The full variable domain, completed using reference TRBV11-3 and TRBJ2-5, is EAGVVQSPRYKIIEKKQPVAFWCNPISGHNTLYWYLQNLGQGPELLIRYENEEAVDDSQLPKDRFSAERLKGVDSTLKIQPAELGDSAVYLCASTPTGQETQYFGPGTRLLVL.

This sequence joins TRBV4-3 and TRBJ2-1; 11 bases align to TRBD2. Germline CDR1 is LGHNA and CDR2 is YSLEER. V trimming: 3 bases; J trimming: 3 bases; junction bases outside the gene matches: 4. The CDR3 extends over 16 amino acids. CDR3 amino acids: CASSHLTSGDYNEQFF. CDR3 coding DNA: TGCGCCAGCAGCCATCTGACTAGCGGGGACTACAATGAGCAGTTCTTC.

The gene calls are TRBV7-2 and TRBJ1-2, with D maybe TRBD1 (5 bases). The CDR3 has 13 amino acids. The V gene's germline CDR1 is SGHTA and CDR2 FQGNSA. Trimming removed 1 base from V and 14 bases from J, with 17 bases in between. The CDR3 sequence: CASSLEGWRRGTF. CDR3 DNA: TGTGCCAGCAGCTTAGAGGGGTGGAGGAGGGGTACCTTC.

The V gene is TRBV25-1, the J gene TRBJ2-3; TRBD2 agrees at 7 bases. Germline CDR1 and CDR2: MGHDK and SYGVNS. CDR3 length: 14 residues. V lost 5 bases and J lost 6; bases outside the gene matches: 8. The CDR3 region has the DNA TGTGCCAGCAGTCCGCGGGGGTTGCGGGATACGCAGTATTTT. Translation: CASSPRGLRDTQYF.

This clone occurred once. The CDR3 spells CASSEARVKLFF. CDR3 nucleotide sequence: TGTGCCAGCAGTGAAGCGCGTGTGAAACTGTTTTTT. The gene calls are TRBV2 and TRBJ1-4; D is unresolved. Deletions cut 0 bases from V and 11 bases from J, with 7 bases between. The CDR3 totals 12 residues. From germline, CDR1 is SNHLY and CDR2 FYNNEI.

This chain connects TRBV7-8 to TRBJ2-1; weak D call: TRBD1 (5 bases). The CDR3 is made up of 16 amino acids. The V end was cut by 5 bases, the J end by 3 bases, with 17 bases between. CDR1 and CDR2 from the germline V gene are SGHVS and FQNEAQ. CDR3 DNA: TGTGCCAGCAGCCCCCCGTCAGGGTGGGACTACAATGAGCAGTTCTTC. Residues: CASSPPSGWDYNEQFF.

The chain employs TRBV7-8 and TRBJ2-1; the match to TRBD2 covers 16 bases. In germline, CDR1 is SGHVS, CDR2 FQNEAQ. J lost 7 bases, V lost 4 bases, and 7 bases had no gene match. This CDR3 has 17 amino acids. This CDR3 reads CASSSRGLAGGPNEQFF. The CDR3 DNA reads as TGTGCCAGCAGCTCACGGGGACTAGCGGGAGGGCCTAATGAGCAGTTCTTC.